Shown below are 20 T cell receptor beta chains from a single sample sequenced in a study of blood T cells in healthy people across ages. It was with a sample-barcoded 5' primer and a J-beta primer mix that a second PCR of roughly 7 to 12 cycles was run. In TCRdb, the 5' RACE reads were re-called with MiXCR into one record per CDR3 protein. The table shows some 1,500,000 distinct CDR3 sequences, with approximately 42% occurring only once. Specimen: blood. These receptors were collected from a woman aged 18 to 35 in good health.

The chain joins TRBV7-2 to TRBJ2-7; 7 bases line up with TRBD1. After removal of 5 bases from V and 2 bases from J, the junction contained 9 bases not matched to a gene. CDR1 and CDR2 (germline): SGHTA, FQGNSA. The CDR3 runs to 15 residues. The DNA of the CDR3 is TGTGCCAGCAGCAGGGGACAGACACCAACCTACGAGCAGTACTTC. It encodes CASSRGQTPTYEQYF.

The rearrangement uses TRBV20-1 and TRBJ1-2; no reliable D call. The CDR3 runs to 15 residues. Germline lookup yields CDR1 DFQATT and CDR2 SNEGSKA (reference sequence). V was cut by 0 bases and J by 7 bases, with 18 bases left in between. The CDR3 spells CSARDRTAPWRGYTF. The CDR3 nucleotides read TGCAGTGCTAGAGATCGCACAGCCCCTTGGCGTGGCTACACCTTC.

V usage is TRBV12-3 or TRBV12-4 and J usage is TRBJ1-1; 8 bases line up with TRBD1. The CDR3 is 11 amino acids. V was clipped by 10 bases and J by 10 bases; unmatched bases: 8. The DNA of the CDR3 is TGTGCCACCACTGAGACAGGGGCAGCTTTCTTT. Protein: CATTETGAAFF.

The chain is built from TRBV7-9 and TRBJ2-1; D call uncertain. Trimming shortened V by 0 bases and J by 4 bases, and 10 bases separated the two germline ends. CDR1 is SEHNR and CDR2 is FQNEAQ in the germline V gene (reference sequence). The CDR3 is made up of 15 amino acids. The CDR3 sequence is CASSLAGRQYNEQFF. The CDR3, as DNA: TGTGCCAGCAGCTTAGCGGGCAGGCAATACAATGAGCAGTTCTTC. Complete variable domain (other parts from reference TRBV7-9 and TRBJ2-1): DTGVSQNPRHKITKRGQNVTFRCDPISEHNRLYWYRQTLGQGPEFLTYFQNEAQLEKSRLLSDRFSAERPKGSFSTLEIQRTEQGDSAMYLCASSLAGRQYNEQFFGPGTRLTVL.

J is TRBJ2-1 and V is TRBV20-1, with D tentatively TRBD2 (6 bases). The CDR3 length is 15 residues. The V and J ends lost 1 base and 3 bases respectively, with 13 bases between them. The germline V gene encodes CDR1 DFQATT and CDR2 SNEGSKA (reference sequence). Written as DNA, the CDR3 is TGCAGTGCTAGAGGGGGACTCGGGGTCTACAATGAGCAGTTCTTC. Encoded protein: CSARGGLGVYNEQFF.

This clonotype showed up just once. The rearrangement uses TRBV4-1 and TRBJ2-4, with 8 positions matching TRBD1. Matching the DNA end better, TRBJ2-5 makes the J call doubtful. The CDR3 covers 18 residues. The germline CDR1 and CDR2 sequences are MGHRA and YSYEKL. CDR3 loop: CASSQDQNGQGHQETQYF. DNA for the CDR3: TGCGCCAGCAGCCAAGACCAGAACGGACAGGGCCACCAAGAGACCCAGTACTTC.

The rearrangement uses TRBV14 and TRBJ2-1; 8 positions agree with TRBD2. J was trimmed by 4 bases and V by 9 bases; bases with no gene match: 8. The germline V gene has CDR1 SGHDN and CDR2 FVKESK. This CDR3 region has 14 residues. The chain's CDR3 is CASSNGREYNEQFF. The CDR3 bases are TGTGCCAGTTCGAACGGGAGGGAGTACAATGAGCAGTTCTTC.

This clonotype has just a few counts. V gene TRBV30 combines with J gene TRBJ2-3; 9 bases are shared with TRBD1. V was clipped by 2 bases and J by 4 bases; unmatched bases: 13. Per the germline V gene, CDR1 is GTSNPN and CDR2 is SVGIG (reference sequence). CDR3 length: 17 amino acids. The CDR3 protein is CAWSHGPGTGNADTQYF. CDR3 DNA: TGTGCCTGGAGTCATGGCCCCGGGACAGGGAATGCAGATACGCAGTATTTT. The full variable domain, rest sourced from reference TRBV30 and TRBJ2-3, is SQTIHQWPATLVQPVGSPLSLECTVEGTSNPNLYWYRQAAGRGLQLLFYSVGIGQISSEVPQNLSASRPQDRQFILSSKKLLLSDSGFYLCAWSHGPGTGNADTQYFGPGTRLTVL.

This clonotype appeared a few times. The V gene is TRBV2, the J gene TRBJ2-1; the D is unclear. The CDR3 extends over 13 amino acids. Germline values: CDR1 SNHLY, CDR2 FYNNEI. The germline V and J ends were trimmed by 3 bases and 10 bases, with 13 bases remaining between them. CDR3 residues: CASSEIGPYEQFF. CDR3 bases: TGTGCCAGCAGTGAGATCGGTCCGTACGAGCAGTTCTTC.

The rearrangement links TRBV4-3 to TRBJ1-5, with no clear D. V lost 1 base and J lost 7, with 11 bases in between. Germline CDR1 and CDR2: LGHNA and YSLEER. This CDR3 comprises 14 residues. CDR3 amino acids: CASSQGGNGQPQHF. The CDR3 DNA reads TGCGCCAGCAGCCAAGGGGGTAACGGGCAGCCCCAGCATTTT.

This chain connects TRBV12-3 or TRBV12-4 to TRBJ1-1; D call uncertain. The CDR3 consists of 17 residues. V was pared by 6 bases and J by 4 bases, with 24 bases between. CDR3 in amino acids: CASSPPGEGVYRTEAFF. DNA for the CDR3: TGTGCCAGCAGCCCCCCGGGCGAGGGAGTTTATCGCACTGAAGCTTTCTTT.

This chain uses TRBV27 with TRBJ1-1; TRBD1 aligns across 7 bases. With V trimmed by 4 bases and J by 3 bases, 8 bases remained unmatched. Germline V gene data show CDR1 as MNHEY and CDR2 as SMNVEV (reference sequence). This CDR3 is 15 amino acids long. CDR3 bases: TGTGCCAGCAGTTCTTCCTACAGGGGCGACACTGAAGCTTTCTTT. The encoded protein is CASSSSYRGDTEAFF.

The V gene is TRBV7-2, the J gene TRBJ1-2, with unresolved D. Germline V lookup: CDR1 SGHTA, CDR2 FQGNSA. The CDR3 spans 16 residues. The ends were cut back, 2 bases at V and 6 bases at J, with 19 bases in the middle. Written as DNA, the CDR3 is TGTGCCAGCAGCTTAATCGGTCCCGTCGGGAACCATGGCTACACCTTC. This codes for CASSLIGPVGNHGYTF. Drawing the rest from reference TRBV7-2 and TRBJ1-2, the complete variable domain is GAGVSQSPSNKVTEKGKDVELRCDPISGHTALYWYRQSLGQGLEFLIYFQGNSAPDKSGLPSDRFSAERTGGSVSTLTIQRTQQEDSAVYLCASSLIGPVGNHGYTFGSGTRLTVV.

The chain is built from TRBV18 and TRBJ1-1, with 8 bases matching TRBD1. V shed 5 bases, J shed 5 bases, and the junction held 10 bases outside the gene matches. This CDR3 spans 15 amino acids. Germline V gene data show CDR1 as KGHSH and CDR2 as LQKENI. The CDR3 nucleotides are TGTGCCAGCTCAAGCGACAGGGGAACACATACTGAAGCTTTCTTT. It translates to CASSSDRGTHTEAFF. The full variable domain, in which reference TRBV18 and TRBJ1-1 provide the parts outside the CDR3, is NAGVMQNPRHLVRRRGQEARLRCSPMKGHSHVYWYRQLPEEGLKFMVYLQKENIIDESGMPKERFSAEFPKEGPSILRIQQVVRGDSAAYFCASSSDRGTHTEAFFGQGTRLTVV.

The chain is built from TRBV6-2 or TRBV6-3 and TRBJ2-1; D remains ambiguous. The CDR3 totals 12 residues. Germline V CDR1 and CDR2: MNHEY, SVGEGT. V dropped 8 bases and J dropped 3 bases, with 8 bases sitting between them. CDR3 bases: TGTGCCAGCGGAGTGGGCTACAATGAGCAGTTCTTC. Its translation is CASGVGYNEQFF.

The CDR3 loop reads CASTTGPSTDTQYF. CDR3 coding DNA: TGTGCCAGCACCACCGGCCCTAGCACAGATACGCAGTATTTT. The J gene is TRBJ2-3, the V gene TRBV5-5; D not resolved. Trimming shortened V by 6 bases and J by 0 bases, and 11 bases separated the two germline ends. Germline-derived CDR1 and CDR2 are SGHKS and YYEKEE (reference sequence). This CDR3 is 14 amino acids long.

The CDR3 sequence is CASSLGARDRDNQPQHF. For the CDR3, the DNA is TGCGCCAGCAGCTTGGGAGCCCGGGACAGAGACAATCAGCCCCAGCATTTT. The gene calls are TRBV5-1 and TRBJ1-5; TRBD1 matches at 7 bases. The CDR3 length is 17 residues. CDR1 is SGHRS and CDR2 is YFSETQ in the germline V gene. Trimming took 0 bases from V and 3 from J; bases not matched to a gene: 9. Combining the CDR3 with reference TRBV5-1 and TRBJ1-5 gives the whole variable domain KAGVTQTPRYLIKTRGQQVTLSCSPISGHRSVSWYQQTPGQGLQFLFEYFSETQRNKGNFPGRFSGRQFSNSRSEMNVSTLELGDSALYLCASSLGARDRDNQPQHFGDGTRLSIL.

The genes are TRBV6-2 or TRBV6-3 and TRBJ2-7; TRBD1 aligns across 8 bases. The J call is uncertain, as TRBJ2-4 better fits the DNA end. The germline CDR1 and CDR2 sequences are MNHEY and SVGEGT. This CDR3 has 17 amino acids. CDR3 DNA sequence: TGTGCCAGCAGCACCACCGGACAGGGACGGAATAGAAACATTCAGTACTTC. This gives the protein CASSTTGQGRNRNIQYF.

This clonotype came up a few times. V is TRBV20-1 and J is TRBJ2-1; D is perhaps TRBD1 or TRBD2 (5 bases each). Trimming took 0 bases from V and 0 from J, leaving 15 bases between them. This CDR3 has 17 amino acids. Germline CDR1 DFQATT, CDR2 SNEGSKA (reference sequence). In nucleotides, the CDR3 is TGCAGTGCTAGAGATTCGGGGCGGGTGGGCTCCTACAATGAGCAGTTCTTC. It specifies CSARDSGRVGSYNEQFF.

The table lists this clonotype with many counts. V gene TRBV6-2 or TRBV6-3 combines with J gene TRBJ2-3, with 10 bases fitting TRBD2. Germline V gives CDR1 MNHEY, CDR2 SVGEGT. After removal of 2 bases from V and 2 bases from J, the junction contained 1 base not matched to a gene. The length of the CDR3 is 15 residues. CDR3 nucleotides: TGTGCCAGCAGTTACAGCGGGGGGGCCACAGATACGCAGTATTTT. Amino acids: CASSYSGGATDTQYF.